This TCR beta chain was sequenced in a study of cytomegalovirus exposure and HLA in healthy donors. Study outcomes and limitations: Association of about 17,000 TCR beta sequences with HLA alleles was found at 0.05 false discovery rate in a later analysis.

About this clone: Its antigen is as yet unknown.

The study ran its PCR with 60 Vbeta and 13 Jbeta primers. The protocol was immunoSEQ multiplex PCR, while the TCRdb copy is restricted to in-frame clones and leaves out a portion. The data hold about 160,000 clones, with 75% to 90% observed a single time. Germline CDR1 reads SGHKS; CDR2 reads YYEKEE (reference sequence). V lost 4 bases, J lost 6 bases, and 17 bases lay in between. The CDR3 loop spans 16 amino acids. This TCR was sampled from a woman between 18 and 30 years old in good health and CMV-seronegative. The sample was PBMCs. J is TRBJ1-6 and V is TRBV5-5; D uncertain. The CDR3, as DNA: TGTGCCAGCAGCCTAGCCGACCCAGTTGCTAATTCACCCCTCCACTTT. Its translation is CASSLADPVANSPLHF.